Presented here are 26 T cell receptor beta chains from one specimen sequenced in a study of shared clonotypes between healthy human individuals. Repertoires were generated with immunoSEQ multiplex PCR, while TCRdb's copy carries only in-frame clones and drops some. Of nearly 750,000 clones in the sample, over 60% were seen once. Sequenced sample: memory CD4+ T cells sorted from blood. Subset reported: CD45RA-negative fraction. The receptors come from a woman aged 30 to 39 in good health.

CDR3 protein: CASSRGGPSDEQYF. CDR3 DNA sequence: TGTGCCAGCAGCAGAGGAGGGCCCAGCGACGAGCAGTACTTC. This chain joins TRBV5-4 and TRBJ2-7; D may be TRBD2 (6 bases). Germline-derived CDR1 and CDR2 are SGHNT and YYREEE (reference sequence). Trimming removed 4 bases from V and 5 bases from J, with 16 bases in between. The CDR3 is 14 amino acids.

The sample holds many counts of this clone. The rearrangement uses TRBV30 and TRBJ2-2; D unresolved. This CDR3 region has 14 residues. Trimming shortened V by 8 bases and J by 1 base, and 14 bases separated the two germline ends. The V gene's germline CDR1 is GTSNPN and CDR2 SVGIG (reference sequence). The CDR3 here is CAHTTMGNTGELFF. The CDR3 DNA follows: TGTGCCCATACCACCATGGGGAACACCGGGGAGCTGTTTTTT.

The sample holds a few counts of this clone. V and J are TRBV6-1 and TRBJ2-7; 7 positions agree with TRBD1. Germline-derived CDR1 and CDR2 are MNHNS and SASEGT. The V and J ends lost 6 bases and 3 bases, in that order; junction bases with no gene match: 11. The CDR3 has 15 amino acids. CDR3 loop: CASRVGQDSYYEQYF. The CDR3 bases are TGTGCCAGCAGAGTAGGACAGGATAGCTACTACGAGCAGTACTTC.

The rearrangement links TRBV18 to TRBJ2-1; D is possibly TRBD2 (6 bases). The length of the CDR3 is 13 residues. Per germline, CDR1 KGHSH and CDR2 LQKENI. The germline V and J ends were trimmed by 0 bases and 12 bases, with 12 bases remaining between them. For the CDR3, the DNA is TGTGCCAGCTCACCACCACGGGGGTCTGGGCAGTTCTTC. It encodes CASSPPRGSGQFF.

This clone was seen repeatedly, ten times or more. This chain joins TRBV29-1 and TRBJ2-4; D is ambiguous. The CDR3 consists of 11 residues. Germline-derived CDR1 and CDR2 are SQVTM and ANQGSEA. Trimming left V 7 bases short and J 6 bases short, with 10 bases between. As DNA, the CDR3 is TGCAGCGCTGCCGATAGAAACATTCAGTACTTC. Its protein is CSAADRNIQYF.

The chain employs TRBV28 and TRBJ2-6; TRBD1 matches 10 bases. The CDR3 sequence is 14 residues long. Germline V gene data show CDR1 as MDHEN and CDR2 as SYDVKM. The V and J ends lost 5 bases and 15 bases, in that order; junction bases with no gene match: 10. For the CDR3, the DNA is TGTGCCAGCAGTCCGCCCGGGACAGGGGCCGCCCTGACTTTC. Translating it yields CASSPPGTGAALTF.

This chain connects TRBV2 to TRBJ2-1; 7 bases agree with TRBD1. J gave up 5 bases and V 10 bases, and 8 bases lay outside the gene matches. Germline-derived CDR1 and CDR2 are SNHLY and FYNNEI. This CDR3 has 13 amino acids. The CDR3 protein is CATKQGYHNEQFF. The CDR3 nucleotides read TGTGCCACCAAACAGGGGTACCACAATGAGCAGTTCTTC.

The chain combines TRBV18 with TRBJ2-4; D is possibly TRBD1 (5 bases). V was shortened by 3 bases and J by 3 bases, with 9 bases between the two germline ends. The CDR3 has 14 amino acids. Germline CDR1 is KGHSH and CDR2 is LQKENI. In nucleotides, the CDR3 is TGTGCCAGCTCACCCAGGGATGGCAAAAACATTCAGTACTTC. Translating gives CASSPRDGKNIQYF.

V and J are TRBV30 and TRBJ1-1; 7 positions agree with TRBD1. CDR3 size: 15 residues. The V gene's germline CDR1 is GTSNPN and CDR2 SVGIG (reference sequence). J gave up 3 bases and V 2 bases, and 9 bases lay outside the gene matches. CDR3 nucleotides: TGTGCCTGGAGTCTTGACAGGGCCGGGGACACTGAAGCTTTCTTT. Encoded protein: CAWSLDRAGDTEAFF.

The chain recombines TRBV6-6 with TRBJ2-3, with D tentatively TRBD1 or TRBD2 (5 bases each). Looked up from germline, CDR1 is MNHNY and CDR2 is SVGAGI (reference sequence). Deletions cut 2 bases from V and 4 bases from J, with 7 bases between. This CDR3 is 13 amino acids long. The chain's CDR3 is CASSYRGPDTQYF. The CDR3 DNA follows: TGTGCCAGCAGTTACCGGGGCCCAGATACGCAGTATTTT.

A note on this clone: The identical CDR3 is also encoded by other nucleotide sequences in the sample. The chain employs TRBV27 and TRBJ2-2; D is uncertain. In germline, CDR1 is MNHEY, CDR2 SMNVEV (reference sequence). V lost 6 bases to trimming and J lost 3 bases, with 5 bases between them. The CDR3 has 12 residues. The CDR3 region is CASSPYTGELFF. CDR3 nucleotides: TGTGCCAGCAGCCCCTACACCGGGGAGCTGTTTTTT.

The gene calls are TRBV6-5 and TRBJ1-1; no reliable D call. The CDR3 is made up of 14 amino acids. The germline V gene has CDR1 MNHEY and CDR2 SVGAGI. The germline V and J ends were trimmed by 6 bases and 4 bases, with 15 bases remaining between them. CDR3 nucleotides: TGTGCCAGCAGCAAAGTGGAGGAATCCACTGAAGCTTTCTTT. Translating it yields CASSKVEESTEAFF.

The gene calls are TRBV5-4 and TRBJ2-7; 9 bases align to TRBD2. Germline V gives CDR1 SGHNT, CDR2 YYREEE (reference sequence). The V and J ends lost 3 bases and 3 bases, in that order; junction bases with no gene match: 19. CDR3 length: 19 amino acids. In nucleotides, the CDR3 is TGTGCCAGCAGCTCACCGGGGGCTAGCGGGGCGAAAAACGTCTACGAGCAGTACTTC. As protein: CASSSPGASGAKNVYEQYF.

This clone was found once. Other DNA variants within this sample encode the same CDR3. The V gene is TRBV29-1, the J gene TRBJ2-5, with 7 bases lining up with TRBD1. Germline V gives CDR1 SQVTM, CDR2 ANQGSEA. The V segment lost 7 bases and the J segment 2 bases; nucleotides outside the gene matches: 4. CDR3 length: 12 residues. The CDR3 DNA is TGCAGCGCCAGACAGGGTCAAGAGACCCAGTACTTC. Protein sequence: CSARQGQETQYF.

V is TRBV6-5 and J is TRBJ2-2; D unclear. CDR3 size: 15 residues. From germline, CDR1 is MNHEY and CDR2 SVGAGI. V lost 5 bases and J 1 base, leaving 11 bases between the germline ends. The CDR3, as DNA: TGTGCCAGCAGTACCAGAAGAAAGAACACCGGGGAGCTGTTTTTT. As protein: CASSTRRKNTGELFF.

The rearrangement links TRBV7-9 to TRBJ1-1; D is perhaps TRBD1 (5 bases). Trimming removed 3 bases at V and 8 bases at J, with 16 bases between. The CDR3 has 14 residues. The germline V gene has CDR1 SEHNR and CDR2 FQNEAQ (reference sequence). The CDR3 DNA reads TGTGCCAGCAGCTTTTATTCGGGGGATTCGGAAGCTTTCTTT. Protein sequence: CASSFYSGDSEAFF.

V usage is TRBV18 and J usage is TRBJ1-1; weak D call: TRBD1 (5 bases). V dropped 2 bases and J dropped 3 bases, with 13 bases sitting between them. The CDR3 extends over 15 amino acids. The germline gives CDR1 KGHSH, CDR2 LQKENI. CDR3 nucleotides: TGTGCCAGCTCACCAGGACGACTAGGGGACACTGAAGCTTTCTTT. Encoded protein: CASSPGRLGDTEAFF.

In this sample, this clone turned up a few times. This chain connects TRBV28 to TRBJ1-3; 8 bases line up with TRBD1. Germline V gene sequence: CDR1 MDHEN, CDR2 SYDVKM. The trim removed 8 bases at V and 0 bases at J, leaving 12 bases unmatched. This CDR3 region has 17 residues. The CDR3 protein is CASAAGGLSPSGNTIYF. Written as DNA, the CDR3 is TGTGCCAGCGCAGCAGGGGGCCTGTCCCCCTCTGGAAACACCATATATTTT.

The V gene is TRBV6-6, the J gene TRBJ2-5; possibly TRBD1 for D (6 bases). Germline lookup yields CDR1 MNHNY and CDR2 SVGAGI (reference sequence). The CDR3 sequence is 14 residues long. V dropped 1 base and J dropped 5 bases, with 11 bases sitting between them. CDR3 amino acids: CASSYLGARETQYF. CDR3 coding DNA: TGTGCCAGCAGTTACTTGGGGGCTAGGGAGACCCAGTACTTC.

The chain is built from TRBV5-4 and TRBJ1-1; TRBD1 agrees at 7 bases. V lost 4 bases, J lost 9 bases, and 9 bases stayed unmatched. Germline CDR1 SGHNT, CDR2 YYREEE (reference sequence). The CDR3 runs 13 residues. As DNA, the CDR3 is TGTGCCAGCAGCCCAGGGGGAGGGACCCAAGCTTTCTTT. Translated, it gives CASSPGGGTQAFF.

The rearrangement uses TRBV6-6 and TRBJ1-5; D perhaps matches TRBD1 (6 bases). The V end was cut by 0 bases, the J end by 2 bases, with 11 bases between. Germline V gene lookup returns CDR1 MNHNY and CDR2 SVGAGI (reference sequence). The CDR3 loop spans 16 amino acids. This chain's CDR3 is CASSYSMGAGNQPQHF. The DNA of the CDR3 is TGTGCCAGCAGTTACTCGATGGGGGCGGGCAATCAGCCCCAGCATTTT.

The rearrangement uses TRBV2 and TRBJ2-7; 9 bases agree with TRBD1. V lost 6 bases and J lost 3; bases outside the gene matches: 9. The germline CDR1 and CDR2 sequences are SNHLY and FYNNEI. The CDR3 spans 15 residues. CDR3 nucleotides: TGTGCCAGCAGCCGTCGACAGGGGGAAAACTACGAGCAGTACTTC. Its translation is CASSRRQGENYEQYF.

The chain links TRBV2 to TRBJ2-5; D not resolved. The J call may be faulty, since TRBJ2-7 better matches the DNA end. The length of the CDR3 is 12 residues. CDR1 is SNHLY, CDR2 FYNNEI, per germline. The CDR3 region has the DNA TGTGCCAGCAATAGGGACTCCTACGAGCAGTACTTC. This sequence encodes CASNRDSYEQYF.

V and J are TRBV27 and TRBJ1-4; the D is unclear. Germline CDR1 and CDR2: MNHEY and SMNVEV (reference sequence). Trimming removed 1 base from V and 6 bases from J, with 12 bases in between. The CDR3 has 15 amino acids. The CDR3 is CASSLFLAEYEKLFF. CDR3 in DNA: TGTGCCAGCAGTTTATTCCTGGCCGAGTATGAAAAACTGTTTTTT.

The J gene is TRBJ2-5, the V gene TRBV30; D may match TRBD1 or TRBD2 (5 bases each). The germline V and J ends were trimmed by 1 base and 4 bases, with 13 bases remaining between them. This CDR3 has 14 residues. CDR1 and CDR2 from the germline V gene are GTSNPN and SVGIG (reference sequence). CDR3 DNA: TGTGCCTGGAGTGGAGGGGTGGGCATAGAGACCCAGTACTTC. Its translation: CAWSGGVGIETQYF.

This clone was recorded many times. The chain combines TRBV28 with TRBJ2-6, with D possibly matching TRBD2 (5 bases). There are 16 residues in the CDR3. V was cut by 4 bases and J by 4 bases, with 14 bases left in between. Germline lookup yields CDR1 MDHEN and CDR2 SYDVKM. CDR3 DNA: TGTGCCAGCAGTTCTGGACTGTCCTCGGGGGCCAACGTCCTGACTTTC. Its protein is CASSSGLSSGANVLTF.